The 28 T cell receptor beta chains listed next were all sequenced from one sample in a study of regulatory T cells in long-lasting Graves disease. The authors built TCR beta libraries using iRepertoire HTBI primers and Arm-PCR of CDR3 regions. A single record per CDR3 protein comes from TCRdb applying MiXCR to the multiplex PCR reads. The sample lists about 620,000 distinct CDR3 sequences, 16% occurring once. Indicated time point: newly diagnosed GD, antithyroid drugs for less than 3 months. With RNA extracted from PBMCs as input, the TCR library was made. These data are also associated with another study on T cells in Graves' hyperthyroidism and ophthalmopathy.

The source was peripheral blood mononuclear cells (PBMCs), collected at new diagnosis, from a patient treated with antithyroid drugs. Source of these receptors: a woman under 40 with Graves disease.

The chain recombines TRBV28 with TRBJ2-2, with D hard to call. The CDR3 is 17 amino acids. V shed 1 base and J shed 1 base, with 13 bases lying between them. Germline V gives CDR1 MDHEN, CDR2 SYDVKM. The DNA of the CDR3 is TGTGCCAGCAGTTTATTAGGCTTAGGGCAGAACACCGGGGAGCTGTTTTTT. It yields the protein CASSLLGLGQNTGELFF.

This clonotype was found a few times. CDR3 region: CASSVMGRSGANVLTF. The CDR3 nucleotides read TGCGCCAGCAGCGTGATGGGTCGTTCTGGGGCCAACGTCCTGACTTTC. The chain couples TRBV5-1 to TRBJ2-6; D gene unclear. Trimming took off 4 bases at V and 1 base at J, with 12 bases between the two ends. The CDR3 is 16 residues long. Germline CDR1 reads SGHRS; CDR2 reads YFSETQ.

CDR3 protein: CASKPEGNSPLHF. The CDR3 DNA is TGTGCCAGTAAGCCGGAGGGTAATTCACCCCTCCACTTT. The J gene is TRBJ1-6, the V gene TRBV9, with D unresolved. This CDR3 is built from 13 residues. V was pared by 8 bases and J by 6 bases, with 12 bases between. CDR1 SGDLS and CDR2 YYNGEE come from the germline V gene. Together with reference TRBV9 and TRBJ1-6, the CDR3 gives the full variable domain: DSGVTQTPKHLITATGQRVTLRCSPRSGDLSVYWYQQSLDQGLQFLIQYYNGEERAKGNILERFSAQQFPDLHSELNLSSLELGDSALYFCASKPEGNSPLHFGNGTRLTVT.

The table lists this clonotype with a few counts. CDR3 DNA sequence: TGTGCCAGCAGGGGGGACAGGGGTAGAAACACCATATATTTT. The encoded protein is CASRGDRGRNTIYF. This chain uses TRBV28 with TRBJ1-3; 10 positions agree with TRBD1. The CDR3 has 14 amino acids. V lost 6 bases to trimming and J lost 5 bases; unmatched junction nucleotides: 4. Germline values: CDR1 MDHEN, CDR2 SYDVKM. Full variable domain (missing parts from reference TRBV28 and TRBJ1-3): DVKVTQSSRYLVKRTGEKVFLECVQDMDHENMFWYRQDPGLGLRLIYFSYDVKMKEKGDIPEGYSVSREKKERFSLILESASTNQTSMYLCASRGDRGRNTIYFGEGSWLTVV.

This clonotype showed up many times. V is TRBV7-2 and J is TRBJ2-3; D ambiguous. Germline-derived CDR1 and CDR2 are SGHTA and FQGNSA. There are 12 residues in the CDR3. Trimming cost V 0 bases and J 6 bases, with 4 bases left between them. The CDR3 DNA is TGTGCCAGCAGCTTAGCCAGGGATACGCAGTATTTT. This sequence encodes CASSLARDTQYF. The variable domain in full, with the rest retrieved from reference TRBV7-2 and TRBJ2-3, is GAGVSQSPSNKVTEKGKDVELRCDPISGHTALYWYRQSLGQGLEFLIYFQGNSAPDKSGLPSDRFSAERTGGSVSTLTIQRTQQEDSAVYLCASSLARDTQYFGPGTRLTVL.

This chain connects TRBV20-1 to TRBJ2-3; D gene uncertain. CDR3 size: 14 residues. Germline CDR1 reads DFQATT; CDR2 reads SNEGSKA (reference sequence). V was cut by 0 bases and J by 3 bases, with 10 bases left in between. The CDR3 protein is CSARDGDRTDTQYF. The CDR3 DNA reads TGCAGTGCTAGAGATGGCGACCGAACAGATACGCAGTATTTT.

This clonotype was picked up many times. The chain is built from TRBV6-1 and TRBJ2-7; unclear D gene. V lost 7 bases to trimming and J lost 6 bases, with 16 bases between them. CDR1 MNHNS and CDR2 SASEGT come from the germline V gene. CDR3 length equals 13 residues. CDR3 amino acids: CASTRGKGFEQYF. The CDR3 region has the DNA TGTGCCAGCACGCGTGGGAAAGGGTTCGAGCAGTACTTC.

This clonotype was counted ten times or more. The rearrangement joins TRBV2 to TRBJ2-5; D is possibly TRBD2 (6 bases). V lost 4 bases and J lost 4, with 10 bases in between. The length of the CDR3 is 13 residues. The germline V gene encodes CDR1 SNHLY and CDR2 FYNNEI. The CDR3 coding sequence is TGTGCCAGCAGTGGCGGGGTGTTAGAGACCCAGTACTTC. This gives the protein CASSGGVLETQYF. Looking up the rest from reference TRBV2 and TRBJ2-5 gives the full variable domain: EPEVTQTPSHQVTQMGQEVILRCVPISNHLYFYWYRQILGQKVEFLVSFYNNEISEKSEIFDDQFSVERPDGSNFTLKIRSTKLEDSAMYFCASSGGVLETQYFGPGTRLLVL.

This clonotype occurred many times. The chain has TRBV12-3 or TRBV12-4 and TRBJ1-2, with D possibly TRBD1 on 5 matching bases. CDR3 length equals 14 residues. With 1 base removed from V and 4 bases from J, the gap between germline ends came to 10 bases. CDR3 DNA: TGTGCCAGCAGTTTAGGGGGGTACGGCTATGGCTACACCTTC. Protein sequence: CASSLGGYGYGYTF.

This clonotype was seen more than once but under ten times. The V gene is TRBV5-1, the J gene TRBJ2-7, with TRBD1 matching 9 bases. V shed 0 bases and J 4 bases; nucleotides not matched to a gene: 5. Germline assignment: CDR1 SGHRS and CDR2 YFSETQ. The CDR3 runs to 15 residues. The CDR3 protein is CASSLVGQGLYEQYF. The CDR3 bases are TGCGCCAGCAGCTTGGTGGGACAGGGCTTATACGAGCAGTACTTC.

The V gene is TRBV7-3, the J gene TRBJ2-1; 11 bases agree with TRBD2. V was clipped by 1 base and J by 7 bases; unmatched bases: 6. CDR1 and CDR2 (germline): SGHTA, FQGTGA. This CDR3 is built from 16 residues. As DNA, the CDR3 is TGTGCCAGCAGCTTAATTGGGGCTAGCGGGAGGAATGAGCAGTTCTTC. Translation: CASSLIGASGRNEQFF.

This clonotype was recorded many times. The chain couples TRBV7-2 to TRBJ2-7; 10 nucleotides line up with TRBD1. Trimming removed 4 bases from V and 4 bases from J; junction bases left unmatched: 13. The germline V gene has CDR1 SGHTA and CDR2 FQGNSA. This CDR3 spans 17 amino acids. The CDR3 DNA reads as TGTGCCAGCAGCTACCCTCCCCCCGGGACAGGGGATTACGAGCAGTACTTC. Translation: CASSYPPPGTGDYEQYF.

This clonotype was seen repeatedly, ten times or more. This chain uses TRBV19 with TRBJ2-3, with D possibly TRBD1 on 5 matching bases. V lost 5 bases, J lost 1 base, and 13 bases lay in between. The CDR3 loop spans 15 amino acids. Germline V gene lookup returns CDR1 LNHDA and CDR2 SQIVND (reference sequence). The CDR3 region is CASSQGKVRTDTQYF. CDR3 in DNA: TGTGCCAGTAGTCAGGGTAAGGTGCGCACAGATACGCAGTATTTT.

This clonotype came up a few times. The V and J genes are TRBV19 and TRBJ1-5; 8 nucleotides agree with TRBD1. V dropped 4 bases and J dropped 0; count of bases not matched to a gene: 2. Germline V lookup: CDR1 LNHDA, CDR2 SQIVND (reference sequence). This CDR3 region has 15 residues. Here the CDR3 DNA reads TGTGCCAGTAGTACAGGGGGCTATAGCAATCAGCCCCAGCATTTT. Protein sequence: CASSTGGYSNQPQHF.

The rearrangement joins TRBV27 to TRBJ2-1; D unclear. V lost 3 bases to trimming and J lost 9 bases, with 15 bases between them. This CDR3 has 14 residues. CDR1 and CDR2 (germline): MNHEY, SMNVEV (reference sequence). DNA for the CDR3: TGTGCCAGCAGTTTCTCGGCGCCACGGAGTGAGCAGTTCTTC. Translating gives CASSFSAPRSEQFF.

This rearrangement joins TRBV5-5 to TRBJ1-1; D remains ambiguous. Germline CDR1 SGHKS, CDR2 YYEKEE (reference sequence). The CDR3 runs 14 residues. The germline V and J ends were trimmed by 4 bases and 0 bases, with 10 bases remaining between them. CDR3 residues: CASSTMGMNTEAFF. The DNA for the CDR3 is TGTGCCAGCAGCACCATGGGAATGAACACTGAAGCTTTCTTT.

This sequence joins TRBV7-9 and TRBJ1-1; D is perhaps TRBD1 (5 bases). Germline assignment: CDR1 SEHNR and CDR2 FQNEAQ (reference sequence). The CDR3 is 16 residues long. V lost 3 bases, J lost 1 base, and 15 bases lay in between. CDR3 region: CASSFAGPLQNTEAFF. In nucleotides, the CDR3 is TGTGCCAGCAGCTTCGCGGGACCCCTACAGAACACTGAAGCTTTCTTT.

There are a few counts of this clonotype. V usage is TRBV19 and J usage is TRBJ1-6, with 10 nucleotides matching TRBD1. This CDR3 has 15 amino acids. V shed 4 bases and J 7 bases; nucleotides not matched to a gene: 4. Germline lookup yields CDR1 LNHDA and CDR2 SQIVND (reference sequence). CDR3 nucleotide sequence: TGTGCCAGTAGTACCGGACAGGGGGTAAATTCACCCCTCCACTTT. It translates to CASSTGQGVNSPLHF. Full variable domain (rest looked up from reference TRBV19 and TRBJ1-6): DGGITQSPKYLFRKEGQNVTLSCEQNLNHDAMYWYRQDPGQGLRLIYYSQIVNDFQKGDIAEGYSVSREKKESFPLTVTSAQKNPTAFYLCASSTGQGVNSPLHFGNGTRLTVT.

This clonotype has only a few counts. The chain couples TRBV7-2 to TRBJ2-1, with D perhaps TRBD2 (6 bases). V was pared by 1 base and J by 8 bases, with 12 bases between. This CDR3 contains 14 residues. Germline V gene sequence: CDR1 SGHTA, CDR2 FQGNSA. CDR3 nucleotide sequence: TGTGCCAGCAGCTTAGGGTGGGGGGAGGATGAGCAGTTCTTC. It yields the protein CASSLGWGEDEQFF.

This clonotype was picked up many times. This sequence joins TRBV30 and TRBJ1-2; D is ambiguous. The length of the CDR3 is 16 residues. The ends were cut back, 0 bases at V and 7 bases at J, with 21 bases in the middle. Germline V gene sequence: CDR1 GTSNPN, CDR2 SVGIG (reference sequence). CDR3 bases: TGTGCCTGGAGTGTACGTTGGAACCCTGGTTATGGTGGCTACACCTTC. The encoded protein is CAWSVRWNPGYGGYTF.

The CDR3 DNA reads TGCGCCAGCAGCCAAGATCTCTATCGACAAGAGACCCAGTACTTC. Residues: CASSQDLYRQETQYF. The V call is TRBV4-1, the J call TRBJ2-5; D not certain. Germline lookup yields CDR1 MGHRA and CDR2 YSYEKL. The CDR3 extends over 15 amino acids. The V gene lost 0 bases and the J gene lost 2 bases, with 10 bases spanning the gap.

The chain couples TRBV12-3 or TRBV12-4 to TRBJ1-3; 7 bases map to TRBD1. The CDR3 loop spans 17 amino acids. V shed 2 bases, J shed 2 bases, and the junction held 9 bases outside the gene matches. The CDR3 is CASSLSGQGGPGNTIYF. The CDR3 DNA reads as TGTGCCAGCAGTTTAAGTGGCCAGGGGGGCCCTGGAAACACCATATATTTT.

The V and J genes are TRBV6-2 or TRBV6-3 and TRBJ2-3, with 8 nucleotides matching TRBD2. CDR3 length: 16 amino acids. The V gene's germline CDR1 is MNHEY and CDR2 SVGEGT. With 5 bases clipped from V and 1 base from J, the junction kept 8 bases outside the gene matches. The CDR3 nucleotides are TGTGCCAGCAGTGAGTCCGGGACTAGGGGCACAGATACGCAGTATTTT. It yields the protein CASSESGTRGTDTQYF.

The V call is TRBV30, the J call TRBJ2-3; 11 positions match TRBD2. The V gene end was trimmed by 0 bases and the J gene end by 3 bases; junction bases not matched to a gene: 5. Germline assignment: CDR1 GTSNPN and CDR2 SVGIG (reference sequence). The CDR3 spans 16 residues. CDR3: CAWSVLLAGGTDTQYF. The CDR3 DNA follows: TGTGCCTGGAGTGTACTTCTAGCGGGAGGTACAGATACGCAGTATTTT.

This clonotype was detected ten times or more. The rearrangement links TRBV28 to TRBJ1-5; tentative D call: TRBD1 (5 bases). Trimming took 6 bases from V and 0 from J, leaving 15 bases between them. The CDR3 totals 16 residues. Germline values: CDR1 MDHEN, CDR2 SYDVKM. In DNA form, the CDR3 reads TGTGCCAGCAGCTTCGGGGGATTTTATAGCAATCAGCCCCAGCATTTT. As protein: CASSFGGFYSNQPQHF.

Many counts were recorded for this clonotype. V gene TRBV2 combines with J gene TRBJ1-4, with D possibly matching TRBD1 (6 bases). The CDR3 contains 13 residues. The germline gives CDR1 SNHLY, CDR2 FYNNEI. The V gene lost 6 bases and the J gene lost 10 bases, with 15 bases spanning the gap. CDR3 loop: CASRRQGNGKLFF. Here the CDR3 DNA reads TGTGCCAGCAGACGTCAGGGGAACGGAAAACTGTTTTTT.

The CDR3 DNA is TGTGCCAGCAGCCGCGACAGGGGGTCATACGGGGACTATGGCTACACCTTC. It yields the protein CASSRDRGSYGDYGYTF. V and J are TRBV6-1 and TRBJ1-2, with 9 nucleotides matching TRBD1. The CDR3 sequence is 17 residues long. Looked up from germline, CDR1 is MNHNS and CDR2 is SASEGT. The junction had 14 bases not matched to a gene; V was cut back by 6 bases and J by 3 bases.

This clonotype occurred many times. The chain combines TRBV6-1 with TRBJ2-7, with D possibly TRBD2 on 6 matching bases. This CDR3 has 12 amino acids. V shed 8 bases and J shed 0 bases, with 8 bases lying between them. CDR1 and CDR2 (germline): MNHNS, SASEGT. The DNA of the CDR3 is TGTGCCAGCGGGGGGATCTCCTACGAGCAGTACTTC. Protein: CASGGISYEQYF.